This TCR beta chain is drawn from a study of T-cell memory formation after mild COVID-19. Study-level background: Each donor largely had its own TCR clusters.

Study results and caveats: Contracting CD4+ clones sat mainly in CM and EM; CD8+ in EMRA.

The germline gives CDR1 KGHSH, CDR2 LQKENI. The CDR3 sequence is 13 residues long. The germline V and J ends were trimmed by 3 bases and 2 bases, with 7 bases remaining between them. The table lists this clonotype with a few counts. Its target is unknown. TCR alpha and TCR beta cDNA libraries with sample barcodes and UMIs came from 5'RACE using constant-segment primers. In TCRdb, the 5' RACE reads were re-called with MiXCR into one record per CDR3 protein. Of about 430,000 distinct CDR3 sequences listed, roughly a quarter are singletons. The chain recombines TRBV18 with TRBJ2-5, with D unresolved. The clonotype was recovered from an adult woman who had mild COVID-19 (a few samples of this study predate the infection). Cell type and time point are not known. Material: PBMCs or a T cell subset sorted from them (not recorded which). The CDR3 loop is CASSPSLQETQYF. The CDR3, as DNA: TGTGCCAGCTCACCGAGTTTGCAAGAGACCCAGTACTTC.